This T cell receptor (beta chain) came from a study of identical twins. General observations from the study: Carriage of fewer insertions was seen in abundant cord blood beta clonotypes, whereas memory repertoires showed none. Cross-sectional statistical analysis, not tracking of the same donors, underpinned the conclusions. Beta out-of-frame sequences displayed a weaker excess of sharing between twins.

The germline gives CDR1 SEHNR, CDR2 FQNEAQ (reference sequence). V gave up 3 bases and J gave up 6 bases, with 14 bases separating them. The CDR3 sequence is 15 residues long. TCRdb called the 5' RACE reads again in MiXCR, with one record for every CDR3 protein. The data show about 530,000 distinct CDR3 sequences, under 25% seen once. Notes on this clonotype: Its matching antigen is unknown.

The same sample was also studied in work on yellow fever vaccine responses in identical twins. Turning to that study: The T cell response to vaccination in identical twins was reportedly partly convergent and partly personalized.

The rearrangement uses TRBV7-9 and TRBJ2-2; tentatively, D is TRBD2 (6 bases). The source of this sequence is a woman aged 18-29 years in good health. Sequenced input: CD4+ T cells sorted from blood. CDR3 bases: TGTGCCAGCAGCTTCCTACTAGCCGGACCCGGGGAGCTGTTTTTT. It specifies CASSFLLAGPGELFF.